This TCR beta chain was observed in a study of T cell changes during pregnancy in multiple sclerosis. V was cut by 3 bases and J by 6 bases, with 14 bases left in between. Germline CDR1 reads MDHEN; CDR2 reads SYDVKM. This CDR3 contains 14 residues. Produced via immunoSEQ multiplex PCR; TCRdb's table is partial and in-frame only. Among around 26,000 clones, about nine tenths were seen once, and the ten largest hold roughly 0.58%. The input for sequencing was CD4+ T cells from peripheral blood mononuclear cells, taken in the first trimester of pregnancy. This clonotype was obtained from a female donor in good health, enrolled as a control in a pregnancy study. This sequence joins TRBV28 and TRBJ1-2; a possible D gene is TRBD1 (5 bases). The CDR3 loop reads CASSFGGRAHGYTF. DNA for the CDR3: TGTGCCAGCAGTTTTGGTGGCAGGGCCCATGGCTACACCTTC.